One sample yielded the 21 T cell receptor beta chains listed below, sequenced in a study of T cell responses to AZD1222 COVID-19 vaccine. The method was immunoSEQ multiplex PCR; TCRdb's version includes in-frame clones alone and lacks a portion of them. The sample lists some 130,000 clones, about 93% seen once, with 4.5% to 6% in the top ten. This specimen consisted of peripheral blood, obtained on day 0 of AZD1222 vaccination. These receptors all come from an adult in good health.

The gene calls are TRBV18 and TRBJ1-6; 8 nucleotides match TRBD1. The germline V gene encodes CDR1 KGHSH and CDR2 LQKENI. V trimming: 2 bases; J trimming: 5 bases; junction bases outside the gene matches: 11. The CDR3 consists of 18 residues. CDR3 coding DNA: TGTGCCAGCTCACCAATTGGACAGGGCCGATCCGATAATTCACCCCTCCACTTT. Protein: CASSPIGQGRSDNSPLHF. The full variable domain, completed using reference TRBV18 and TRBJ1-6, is NAGVMQNPRHLVRRRGQEARLRCSPMKGHSHVYWYRQLPEEGLKFMVYLQKENIIDESGMPKERFSAEFPKEGPSILRIQQVVRGDSAAYFCASSPIGQGRSDNSPLHFGNGTRLTVT.

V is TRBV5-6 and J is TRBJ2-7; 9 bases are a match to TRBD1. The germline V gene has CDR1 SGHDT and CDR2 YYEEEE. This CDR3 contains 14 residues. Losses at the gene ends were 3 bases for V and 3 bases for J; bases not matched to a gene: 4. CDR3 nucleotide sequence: TGTGCCAGCAGCTCTGGGGACAGGGTCTACGAGCAGTACTTC. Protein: CASSSGDRVYEQYF.

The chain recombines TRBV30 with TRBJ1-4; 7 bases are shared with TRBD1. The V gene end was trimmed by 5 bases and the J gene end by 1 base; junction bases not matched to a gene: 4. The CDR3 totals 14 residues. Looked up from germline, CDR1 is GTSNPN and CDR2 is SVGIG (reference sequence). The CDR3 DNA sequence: TGTGCCTGGGTAGGGGGCGGAACTAATGAAAAACTGTTTTTT. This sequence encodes CAWVGGGTNEKLFF.

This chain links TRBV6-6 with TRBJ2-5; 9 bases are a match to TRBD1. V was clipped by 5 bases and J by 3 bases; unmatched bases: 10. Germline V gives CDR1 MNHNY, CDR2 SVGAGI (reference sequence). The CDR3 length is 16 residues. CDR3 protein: CASSRLIGQGKETQYF. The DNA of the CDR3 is TGTGCCAGCAGTCGACTAATTGGACAGGGGAAAGAGACCCAGTACTTC.

The CDR3 sequence is CASSPKMWGSTEAFF. The CDR3 bases are TGTGCCAGCAGCCCCAAGATGTGGGGGAGCACTGAAGCTTTCTTT. This chain connects TRBV3-1 (or the pseudogene TRBV3-2) to TRBJ1-1, with a possible D match to TRBD1 (5 bases). The CDR3 loop spans 15 amino acids. Per germline, CDR1 LGHDT and CDR2 YNNKEL (reference sequence). V lost 4 bases to trimming and J lost 4 bases, with 16 bases between them.

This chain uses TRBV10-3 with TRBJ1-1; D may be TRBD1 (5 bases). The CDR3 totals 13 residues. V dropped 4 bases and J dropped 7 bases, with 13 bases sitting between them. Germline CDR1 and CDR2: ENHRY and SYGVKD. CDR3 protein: CAISATGVNEAFF. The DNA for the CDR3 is TGTGCCATCAGTGCCACAGGCGTAAATGAAGCTTTCTTT.

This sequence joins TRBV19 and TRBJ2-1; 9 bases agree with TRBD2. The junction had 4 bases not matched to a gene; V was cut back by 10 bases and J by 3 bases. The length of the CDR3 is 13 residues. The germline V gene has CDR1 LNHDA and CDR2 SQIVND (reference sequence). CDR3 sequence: CATVAGVYNEQFF. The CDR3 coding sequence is TGTGCCACCGTAGCGGGGGTCTACAATGAGCAGTTCTTC.

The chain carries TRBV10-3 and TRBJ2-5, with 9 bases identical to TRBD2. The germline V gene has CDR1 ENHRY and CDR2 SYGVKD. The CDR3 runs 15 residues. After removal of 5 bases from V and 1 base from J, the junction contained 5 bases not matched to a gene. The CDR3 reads CAISRAGGIQETQYF. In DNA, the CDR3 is TGTGCCATCAGTAGGGCGGGAGGGATCCAAGAGACCCAGTACTTC.

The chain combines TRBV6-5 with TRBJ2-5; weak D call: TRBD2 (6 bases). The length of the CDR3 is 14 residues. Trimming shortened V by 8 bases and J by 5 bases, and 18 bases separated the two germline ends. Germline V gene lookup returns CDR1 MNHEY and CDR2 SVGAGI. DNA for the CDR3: TGTGCCAGCTGCGGGGATTTGGATTGGGAGACCCAGTACTTC. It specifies CASCGDLDWETQYF.

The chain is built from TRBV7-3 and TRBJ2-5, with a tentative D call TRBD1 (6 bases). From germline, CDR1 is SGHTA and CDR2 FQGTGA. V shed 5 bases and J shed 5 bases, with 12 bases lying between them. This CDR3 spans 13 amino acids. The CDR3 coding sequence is TGTGCCAGCAGCCAAGGGGGTGGGGAGACCCAGTACTTC. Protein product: CASSQGGGETQYF.

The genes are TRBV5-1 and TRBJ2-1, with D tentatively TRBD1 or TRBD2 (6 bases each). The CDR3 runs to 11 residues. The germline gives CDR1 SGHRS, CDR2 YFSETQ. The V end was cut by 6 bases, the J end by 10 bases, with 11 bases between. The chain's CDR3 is CASTWGAEQFF. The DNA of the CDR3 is TGCGCCAGCACCTGGGGGGCGGAGCAGTTCTTC. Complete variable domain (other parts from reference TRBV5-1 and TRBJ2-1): KAGVTQTPRYLIKTRGQQVTLSCSPISGHRSVSWYQQTPGQGLQFLFEYFSETQRNKGNFPGRFSGRQFSNSRSEMNVSTLELGDSALYLCASTWGAEQFFGPGTRLTVL.

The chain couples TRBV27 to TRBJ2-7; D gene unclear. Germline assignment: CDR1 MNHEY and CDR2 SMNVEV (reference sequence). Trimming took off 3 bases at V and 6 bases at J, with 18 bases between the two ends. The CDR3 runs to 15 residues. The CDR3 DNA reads TGTGCCAGCAGTTTTGGTTCCAGCACCTACGGCGAGCAGTACTTC. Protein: CASSFGSSTYGEQYF.

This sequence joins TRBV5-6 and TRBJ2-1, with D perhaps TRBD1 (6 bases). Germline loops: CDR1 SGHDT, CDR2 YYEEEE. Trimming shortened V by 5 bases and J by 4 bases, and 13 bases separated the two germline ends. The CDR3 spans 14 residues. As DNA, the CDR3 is TGTGCCAGCAGTCTATCAACAGGGTACAATGAGCAGTTCTTC. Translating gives CASSLSTGYNEQFF.

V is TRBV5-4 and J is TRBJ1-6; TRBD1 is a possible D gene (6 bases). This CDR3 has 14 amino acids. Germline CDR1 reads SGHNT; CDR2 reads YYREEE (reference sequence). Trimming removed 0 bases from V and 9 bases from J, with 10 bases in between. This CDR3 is CASSLVGGGSPLHF. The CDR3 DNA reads TGTGCCAGCAGCTTGGTCGGGGGCGGTTCACCCCTCCACTTT.

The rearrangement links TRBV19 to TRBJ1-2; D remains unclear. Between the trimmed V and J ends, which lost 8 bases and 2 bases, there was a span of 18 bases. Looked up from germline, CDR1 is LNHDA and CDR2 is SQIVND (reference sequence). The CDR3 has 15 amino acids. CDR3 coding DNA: TGTGCCAGTGGTGACCGGGCCGAGAAAAACTATGGCTACACCTTC. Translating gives CASGDRAEKNYGYTF.

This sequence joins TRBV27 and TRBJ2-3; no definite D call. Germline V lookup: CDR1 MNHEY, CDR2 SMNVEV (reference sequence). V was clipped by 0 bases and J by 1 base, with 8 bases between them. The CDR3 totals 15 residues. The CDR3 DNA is TGTGCCAGCAGTTTATCCCCTACGGGCACAGATACGCAGTATTTT. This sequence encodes CASSLSPTGTDTQYF.

The CDR3: CASSPLPAGAYEQYF. CDR3 DNA sequence: TGTGCCAGCAGTCCCTTGCCAGCGGGGGCCTACGAGCAGTACTTC. The chain is built from TRBV27 and TRBJ2-7; TRBD2 aligns across 8 bases. V gave up 5 bases and J gave up 2 bases; unmatched junction bases: 8. This CDR3 region has 15 residues. Per the germline V gene, CDR1 is MNHEY and CDR2 is SMNVEV (reference sequence).

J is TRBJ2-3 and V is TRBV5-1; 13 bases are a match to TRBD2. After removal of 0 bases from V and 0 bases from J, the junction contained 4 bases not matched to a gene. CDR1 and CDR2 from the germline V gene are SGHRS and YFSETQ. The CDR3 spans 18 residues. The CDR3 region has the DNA TGCGCCAGCAGCTTGGTACTAGCGGGGGGGCTTAGCACAGATACGCAGTATTTT. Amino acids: CASSLVLAGGLSTDTQYF. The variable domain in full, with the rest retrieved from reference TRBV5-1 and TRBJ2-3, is KAGVTQTPRYLIKTRGQQVTLSCSPISGHRSVSWYQQTPGQGLQFLFEYFSETQRNKGNFPGRFSGRQFSNSRSEMNVSTLELGDSALYLCASSLVLAGGLSTDTQYFGPGTRLTVL.

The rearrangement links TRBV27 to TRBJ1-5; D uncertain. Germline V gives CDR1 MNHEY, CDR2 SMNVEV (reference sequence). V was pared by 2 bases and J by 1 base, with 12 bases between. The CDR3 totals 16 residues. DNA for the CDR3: TGTGCCAGCAGTTTAAGGCAGGACTACAGCAATCAGCCCCAGCATTTT. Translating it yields CASSLRQDYSNQPQHF.

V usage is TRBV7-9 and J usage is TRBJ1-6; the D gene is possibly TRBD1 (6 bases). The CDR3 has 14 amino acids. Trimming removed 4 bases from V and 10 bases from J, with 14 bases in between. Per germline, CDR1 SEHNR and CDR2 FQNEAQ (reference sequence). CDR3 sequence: CASSSTGTGSPLHF. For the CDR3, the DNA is TGTGCCAGCAGCTCCACAGGGACGGGCTCACCCCTCCACTTT. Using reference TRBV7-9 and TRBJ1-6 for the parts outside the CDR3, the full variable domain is DTGVSQNPRHKITKRGQNVTFRCDPISEHNRLYWYRQTLGQGPEFLTYFQNEAQLEKSRLLSDRFSAERPKGSFSTLEIQRTEQGDSAMYLCASSSTGTGSPLHFGNGTRLTVT.

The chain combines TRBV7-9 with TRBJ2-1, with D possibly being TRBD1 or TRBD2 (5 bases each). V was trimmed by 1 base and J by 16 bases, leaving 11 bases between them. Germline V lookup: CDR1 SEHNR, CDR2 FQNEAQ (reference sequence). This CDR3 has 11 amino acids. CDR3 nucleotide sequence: TGTGCCAGCAGCTTAGAACGGGACGATTTCTTC. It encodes CASSLERDDFF.